The 12 T cell receptor beta chains presented below share a single source sample, sequenced in a study of vaccination and CD4 T cells after COVID-19. Their recognized antigens are unknown. Cultured CD4+ T cell DNA underwent sequencing with the Oncomine TCR Beta short-read assay. TCRdb analysed the PCR reads with MiXCR anew, one entry per CDR3 protein. The sample yields about 19,000 distinct CDR3 sequences, approximately 50% seen once. The sample's treatment: roughly ten-day PBMC culture with coronavirus spike peptide pools or control peptides (ViraFEST assay). Source material: CD4+ T cells from blood, cultured in vitro. The receptors come from a human donor who had recovered from COVID-19.

In its sample, this clonotype was seen once. The chain employs TRBV21-1 and TRBJ2-1. TRBV21-1 is tagged as a pseudogene. CDR3 length: 12 amino acids. CDR3 bases: TGTGCCAGCAGCAGTAGGGTCGGTGAGCAGTTCTTC. Protein product: CASSSRVGEQFF.

J is TRBJ1-5 and V is TRBV12-3 or TRBV12-4; D may be TRBD1 (5 bases). Trimming took 0 bases from V and 9 from J, leaving 15 bases between them. This CDR3 spans 15 amino acids. Written as DNA, the CDR3 is TGTGCCAGCAGTTTAGCGCTCGGGGGGACGGTGCCCCAGCATTTT. It codes for CASSLALGGTVPQHF.

Relative to its sample, this clonotype is medium-sized. V gene TRBV6-5 combines with J gene TRBJ1-1; the D gene is possibly TRBD1 (5 bases). The CDR3 has 14 residues. Germline V gene sequence: CDR1 MNHEY, CDR2 SVGAGI. The V end was cut by 2 bases, the J end by 4 bases, with 11 bases between. The CDR3 DNA sequence: TGTGCCAGCAGTTACAGGGGTGTTGTCACTGAAGCTTTCTTT. It codes for CASSYRGVVTEAFF.

The chain carries TRBV5-1 and TRBJ2-7; the D gene is possibly TRBD1 (5 bases). Trimming pared 1 base from V and 5 bases from J, leaving 10 bases between. Germline lookup yields CDR1 SGHRS and CDR2 YFSETQ. This CDR3 is built from 13 residues. CDR3 in DNA: TGCGCCAGCAGCTTGCAGGGCATCGACGAGCAGTACTTC. It is translated as CASSLQGIDEQYF.

The chain's CDR3 is CASSESTREQYF. CDR3 nucleotides: TGTGCCAGCAGTGAATCAACGCGCGAGCAGTACTTC. This sequence joins TRBV2 and TRBJ2-7; D gene unclear. Germline loops: CDR1 SNHLY, CDR2 FYNNEI. The CDR3 has 12 residues. The V end lost 2 bases, the J end lost 6 bases, and 8 bases lay between the germline ends.

This clonotype was seen more than once but under ten times. Germline and junction disagree at one end, which may indicate a read error. The genes are TRBV4-1 and TRBJ1-4, with a weak D call TRBD1 (5 bases). From germline, CDR1 is MGHRA and CDR2 YSYEKL. The CDR3 extends over 11 amino acids. The CDR3 sequence: CASSPARGHAF. The DNA for the CDR3 is TGCGCCAGCAGCCCGGCGAGGGGCCACGCTTTT.

V usage is TRBV18 and J usage is TRBJ1-2; D unclear. There are 15 residues in the CDR3. The V end lost 0 bases, the J end lost 7 bases, and 15 bases lay between the germline ends. Germline CDR1 reads KGHSH; CDR2 reads LQKENI. The CDR3 reads CASSPPSSTSPGYTF. The CDR3 DNA is TGTGCCAGCTCACCACCTTCTTCGACCTCCCCTGGCTACACCTTC.

The V call is TRBV28, the J call TRBJ1-2, with TRBD1 identical over 11 bases. The CDR3 consists of 14 residues. V gave up 8 bases and J gave up 6 bases; unmatched junction bases: 8. The germline CDR1 and CDR2 sequences are MDHEN and SYDVKM. The CDR3 nucleotides are TGTGCCAGCCAGAGGGACAGGGGGTTGGATGGCTACACCTTC. As protein: CASQRDRGLDGYTF.

The V gene is TRBV30, the J gene TRBJ1-6; D remains unclear. The CDR3 sequence is 13 residues long. Trimming removed 0 bases from V and 13 bases from J, with 13 bases in between. In germline, CDR1 is GTSNPN, CDR2 SVGIG (reference sequence). CDR3 sequence: CAWSVTPNSPLHF. The CDR3 DNA sequence: TGTGCCTGGAGTGTTACCCCCAACTCCCCCCTCCACTTT.

CDR3 in DNA: TGCAGTGCTAGGGCGGATCTGCAAGAGACCCAGTACTTC. Its translation: CSARADLQETQYF. The V call is TRBV20-1, the J call TRBJ2-5, with D hard to call. V lost 3 bases and J 2 bases, leaving 10 bases between the germline ends. Germline-derived CDR1 and CDR2 are DFQATT and SNEGSKA (reference sequence). This CDR3 comprises 13 residues.

The chain couples TRBV5-4 to TRBJ2-1, with TRBD2 as a possible D gene (5 bases). Trimming left V 1 base short and J 9 bases short, with 8 bases between. Germline V lookup: CDR1 SGHNT, CDR2 YYREEE (reference sequence). CDR3 length: 12 residues. CDR3 coding DNA: TGTGCCAGCAGCTTGTTCCGGGGTGAGCAGTTCTTC. Encoded protein: CASSLFRGEQFF. Together with reference TRBV5-4 and TRBJ2-1, the CDR3 gives the full variable domain: ETGVTQSPTHLIKTRGQQVTLRCSSQSGHNTVSWYQQALGQGPQFIFQYYREEENGRGNFPPRFSGLQFPNYSSELNVNALELDDSALYLCASSLFRGEQFFGPGTRLTVL.

The chain employs TRBV19 and TRBJ1-2, with a tentative D call TRBD1 (5 bases). V was pared by 3 bases and J by 0 bases, with 11 bases between. Germline V gives CDR1 LNHDA, CDR2 SQIVND (reference sequence). The CDR3 is made up of 15 amino acids. CDR3 amino acids: CASSINGAANYGYTF. The CDR3 DNA is TGTGCCAGTAGTATCAACGGGGCCGCTAACTATGGCTACACCTTC.